These 28 T cell receptor beta chains originate from one sample sequenced in a study of post-analysis software for immune sequencing data. Study outcomes and limitations: Higher frequency in patients than in controls was seen for several TRBV segments, with TRBV5-6, TRBV5-1 and TRBV20-1 among them.

Unique molecular identifiers were built into the TCR beta cDNA libraries. TCRdb reanalysed the PCR reads using MiXCR and keeps one entry per CDR3 protein. The sample lists fewer than 850,000 distinct CDR3 sequences; 25% to 30% were seen once. Their antigen targets remain unknown. The sequenced material came from blood. Receptor source: a girl aged 10-17 years with multiple sclerosis.

This clonotype was seen only a few times. The chain recombines TRBV7-9 with TRBJ1-1, with D unclear. The germline CDR1 and CDR2 sequences are SEHNR and FQNEAQ (reference sequence). V lost 2 bases to trimming and J lost 1 base, with 11 bases between them. The CDR3 runs 15 residues. The CDR3 nucleotides are TGTGCCAGCAGCTTATTCCTGTTTTCGAACACTGAAGCTTTCTTT. Amino acids: CASSLFLFSNTEAFF. The variable domain in full, completed from reference TRBV7-9 and TRBJ1-1, reads DTGVSQNPRHKITKRGQNVTFRCDPISEHNRLYWYRQTLGQGPEFLTYFQNEAQLEKSRLLSDRFSAERPKGSFSTLEIQRTEQGDSAMYLCASSLFLFSNTEAFFGQGTRLTVV.

The CDR3 loop reads CASSDSGTGASPLHF. The CDR3, as DNA: TGTGCCAGCAGTGACTCCGGGACAGGGGCCTCACCCCTCCACTTT. The chain uses TRBV6-4 and TRBJ1-6; TRBD1 aligns across 10 bases. The germline gives CDR1 MRHNA, CDR2 SNTAGT. The CDR3 is made up of 15 amino acids. V was pared by 0 bases and J by 10 bases, with 3 bases of the junction left unmatched.

This clonotype appeared a few times. The CDR3 spells CASSFSEWRLIYEQYF. For the CDR3, the DNA is TGCGCCAGCAGCTTCTCGGAGTGGAGGCTGATCTACGAGCAGTACTTC. This rearrangement joins TRBV5-1 to TRBJ2-7; D might be TRBD2 (5 bases). From germline, CDR1 is SGHRS and CDR2 YFSETQ. Trimming left V 2 bases short and J 3 bases short, with 18 bases between. This CDR3 has 16 residues.

The chain uses TRBV29-1 and TRBJ1-1; perhaps TRBD1 as D (6 bases). The V end was cut by 4 bases, the J end by 3 bases, with 12 bases between. The germline gives CDR1 SQVTM, CDR2 ANQGSEA. The CDR3 is 13 residues long. Here the CDR3 DNA reads TGCAGCGTTGCGACAGGAGTGCACACTGAAGCTTTCTTT. The encoded protein is CSVATGVHTEAFF.

DNA for the CDR3: TGCAGTGCTAGAGCCCCGGCGGTACACTATGGCTACACCTTC. It codes for CSARAPAVHYGYTF. The rearrangement joins TRBV20-1 to TRBJ1-2; D gene unclear. In germline, CDR1 is DFQATT, CDR2 SNEGSKA (reference sequence). Deletions cut 1 base from V and 3 bases from J, with 12 bases between. The CDR3 is made up of 14 amino acids.

This clonotype was detected only a few times. The chain carries TRBV5-1 and TRBJ1-2; D gene ambiguous. CDR1 and CDR2 (germline): SGHRS, YFSETQ. This CDR3 spans 13 amino acids. V was pared by 4 bases and J by 4 bases, with 11 bases between. The CDR3 region is CASSDERFYGYTF. Here the CDR3 DNA reads TGCGCCAGCAGCGACGAACGGTTCTATGGCTACACCTTC.

This chain uses TRBV20-1 with TRBJ1-4; tentatively, D is TRBD1 (6 bases). Trimming took off 6 bases at V and 1 base at J, with 12 bases between the two ends. This CDR3 has 14 residues. Germline V gene data show CDR1 as DFQATT and CDR2 as SNEGSKA (reference sequence). CDR3 protein: CSAPPTGTNEKLFF. The CDR3 bases are TGCAGTGCCCCCCCGACAGGAACTAATGAAAAACTGTTTTTT.

This clonotype was observed many times. The gene calls are TRBV29-1 and TRBJ2-5; maybe TRBD2 (5 bases). The CDR3 totals 13 residues. Germline CDR1 and CDR2: SQVTM and ANQGSEA. V was pared by 4 bases and J by 5 bases, with 14 bases between. The CDR3 bases are TGCAGCGTTGGTGGACGGACGGGGGAGACCCAGTACTTC. It encodes CSVGGRTGETQYF.

In its sample, this clonotype was seen a few times. The chain couples TRBV18 to TRBJ2-1; 10 positions agree with TRBD2. The germline gives CDR1 KGHSH, CDR2 LQKENI. The CDR3 totals 16 residues. The V gene end was trimmed by 1 base and the J gene end by 9 bases; junction bases not matched to a gene: 9. CDR3 DNA sequence: TGTGCCAGCTCACCACGGCTAGCGGGGGAGGACAGTGAGCAGTTCTTC. This translates into CASSPRLAGEDSEQFF.

The chain recombines TRBV5-1 with TRBJ2-2; D is possibly TRBD2 (6 bases). The CDR3 contains 15 residues. The V end lost 1 base, the J end lost 4 bases, and 11 bases lay between the germline ends. In germline, CDR1 is SGHRS, CDR2 YFSETQ. As DNA, the CDR3 is TGCGCCAGCAGCTTGAGGCGGGATGGCACCGGGGAGCTGTTTTTT. Amino acids: CASSLRRDGTGELFF.

This clonotype occurred a few times. The chain uses TRBV3-1 and TRBJ2-7, with 9 nucleotides matching TRBD1. The CDR3 extends over 13 amino acids. Germline V gene lookup returns CDR1 LGHDT and CDR2 YNNKEL (reference sequence). J gave up 5 bases and V 8 bases, and 7 bases lay outside the gene matches. CDR3 residues: CASGGTGRHEQYF. DNA for the CDR3: TGTGCCAGCGGGGGGACAGGGCGGCACGAGCAGTACTTC.

The J gene is TRBJ2-1, the V gene TRBV15; 11 bases fit TRBD2. There are 21 residues in the CDR3. Germline trimming cut 2 bases from V and 7 bases from J; bases unmatched to any gene: 22. Looked up from germline, CDR1 is LNHNV and CDR2 is YYDKDF (reference sequence). CDR3 DNA: TGTGCCACCAGCAGATTCATTAGCGGGAGGGCCTCGAGCCTCGGTACGAATGAGCAGTTCTTC. It translates to CATSRFISGRASSLGTNEQFF.

The rearrangement joins TRBV29-1 to TRBJ1-2; D might be TRBD1 (5 bases). Trimming removed 6 bases from V and 9 bases from J, with 20 bases in between. Germline V lookup: CDR1 SQVTM, CDR2 ANQGSEA. The length of the CDR3 is 13 residues. The CDR3 DNA reads TGCAGCGTAGGTTTTAGGGACGGCCCGAGCTACACCTTC. Translation gives CSVGFRDGPSYTF.

The V call is TRBV11-2, the J call TRBJ2-1, with TRBD2 matching 11 bases. Trimming removed 4 bases from V and 0 bases from J; junction bases left unmatched: 11. Germline-derived CDR1 and CDR2 are SGHAT and FQNNGV. CDR3 length: 19 residues. The chain's CDR3 is CASSWFPGLAVSSYNEQFF. CDR3 nucleotides: TGTGCCAGCAGCTGGTTCCCGGGACTAGCGGTTTCCTCCTACAATGAGCAGTTCTTC.

This clonotype was recorded a few times. The rearrangement joins TRBV29-1 to TRBJ1-2; 9 positions match TRBD1. Germline CDR1 is SQVTM and CDR2 is ANQGSEA. The J segment lost 4 bases and the V segment lost 6 bases, leaving 6 bases of the junction unmatched. The CDR3 sequence is 13 residues long. The CDR3 nucleotides are TGCAGCGTGGGGACAGGGTTCGGCTATGGCTACACCTTC. Amino acids: CSVGTGFGYGYTF.

This clonotype was counted many times. The chain combines TRBV5-1 with TRBJ2-7; TRBD1 matches at 9 bases. CDR3 length: 14 amino acids. V was clipped by 7 bases and J by 5 bases; unmatched bases: 10. Germline V gene data show CDR1 as SGHRS and CDR2 as YFSETQ. CDR3 coding DNA: TGCGCCAGCGAATCTGGGACAGGGATAAACGAGCAGTACTTC. This codes for CASESGTGINEQYF. The whole variable domain, remainder taken from reference TRBV5-1 and TRBJ2-7, is KAGVTQTPRYLIKTRGQQVTLSCSPISGHRSVSWYQQTPGQGLQFLFEYFSETQRNKGNFPGRFSGRQFSNSRSEMNVSTLELGDSALYLCASESGTGINEQYFGPGTRLTVT.

V gene TRBV10-3 combines with J gene TRBJ2-3, with a possible D match to TRBD2 (5 bases). Germline CDR1 and CDR2: ENHRY and SYGVKD. The V end was cut by 7 bases, the J end by 2 bases, with 10 bases between. The CDR3 sequence is 13 residues long. CDR3 nucleotide sequence: TGTGCCATCAACCCGGGGATCACAGATACGCAGTATTTT. It specifies CAINPGITDTQYF.

The chain has TRBV5-6 and TRBJ1-5, with 8 bases aligning to TRBD1. The J segment lost 5 bases and the V segment lost 4 bases, leaving 8 bases of the junction unmatched. Germline values: CDR1 SGHDT, CDR2 YYEEEE. This CDR3 spans 15 amino acids. CDR3 sequence: CASSVAGTGHQPQHF. The CDR3 DNA sequence: TGTGCCAGCAGCGTGGCCGGGACAGGACATCAGCCCCAGCATTTT. The variable domain in full, completed from reference TRBV5-6 and TRBJ1-5, reads DAGVTQSPTHLIKTRGQQVTLRCSPKSGHDTVSWYQQALGQGPQFIFQYYEEEERQRGNFPDRFSGHQFPNYSSELNVNALLLGDSALYLCASSVAGTGHQPQHFGDGTRLSIL.

The CDR3 sequence: CASKGVGQTYEQYF. The CDR3, as DNA: TGTGCCAGCAAAGGGGTAGGGCAAACCTACGAGCAGTACTTC. The chain has TRBV6-5 and TRBJ2-7, with a tentative D call TRBD1 (5 bases). Germline values: CDR1 MNHEY, CDR2 SVGAGI. The V gene lost 7 bases and the J gene lost 2 bases, with 15 bases spanning the gap. This CDR3 has 14 amino acids.

V usage is TRBV29-1 and J usage is TRBJ2-3; TRBD2 aligns across 8 bases. CDR3 length equals 15 residues. Losses at the gene ends were 6 bases for V and 2 bases for J; bases not matched to a gene: 10. Germline V gives CDR1 SQVTM, CDR2 ANQGSEA. In nucleotides, the CDR3 is TGCAGCGTGCTAATACTAGCGGAAATCACAGATACGCAGTATTTT. Translation gives CSVLILAEITDTQYF.

This clonotype was found a few times. This sequence joins TRBV6-5 and TRBJ1-1; no clear D. CDR1 is MNHEY, CDR2 SVGAGI, per germline. Trimming cost V 6 bases and J 6 bases, with 11 bases left between them. This CDR3 is 12 amino acids long. The CDR3 protein is CASSLLGAEAFF. The CDR3 nucleotides read TGTGCCAGCAGCCTCCTCGGGGCTGAAGCTTTCTTT.

The chain carries TRBV10-3 and TRBJ1-5, with 7 positions matching TRBD1. With 5 bases clipped from V and 3 bases from J, the junction kept 4 bases outside the gene matches. The length of the CDR3 is 14 residues. Per germline, CDR1 ENHRY and CDR2 SYGVKD. CDR3 sequence (DNA): TGTGCCATCAGTACCGGGACAGACAATCAGCCCCAGCATTTT. Amino acid sequence: CAISTGTDNQPQHF.

This clonotype was seen more than once but under ten times. This chain connects TRBV5-1 to TRBJ2-7; weak D call: TRBD1 (5 bases). Trimming shortened V by 4 bases and J by 4 bases, and 15 bases separated the two germline ends. In germline, CDR1 is SGHRS, CDR2 YFSETQ. The CDR3 loop spans 14 amino acids. This CDR3 is CASSIWTKQYEQYF. Here the CDR3 DNA reads TGCGCCAGCAGCATCTGGACAAAGCAATACGAGCAGTACTTC.

This clonotype was detected only a few times. The chain combines TRBV7-2 with TRBJ2-6; D remains unclear. Per germline, CDR1 SGHTA and CDR2 FQGNSA. The CDR3 is 15 residues long. V was trimmed by 6 bases and J by 2 bases, leaving 11 bases between them. The CDR3: CASRSSPPGANVLTF. In DNA, the CDR3 is TGTGCCAGCAGGTCCAGCCCGCCTGGGGCCAACGTCCTGACTTTC.

This clonotype was found a few times. CDR3 sequence reads: CASSPAPGDYEQYF. CDR3 DNA sequence: TGCGCCAGCAGCCCAGCCCCCGGAGACTACGAGCAGTACTTC. The chain uses TRBV4-1 and TRBJ2-7; D is undetermined. Germline V gene data show CDR1 as MGHRA and CDR2 as YSYEKL. The CDR3 loop spans 14 amino acids. V gave up 4 bases and J gave up 3 bases, with 13 bases separating them.

For the CDR3, the DNA is TGCAGCGTTGAGGATGCCCACAGGGCAAGTGGCTACACCTTC. Translation: CSVEDAHRASGYTF. This chain uses TRBV29-1 with TRBJ1-2, with D perhaps TRBD1 (6 bases). Per germline, CDR1 SQVTM and CDR2 ANQGSEA. Trimming left V 3 bases short and J 7 bases short, with 18 bases between. This CDR3 contains 14 residues.

The V call is TRBV5-1, the J call TRBJ1-4; D might be TRBD1 (6 bases). V was cut by 4 bases and J by 4 bases, with 11 bases left in between. The length of the CDR3 is 14 residues. CDR1 is SGHRS, CDR2 YFSETQ, per germline. This CDR3 reads CASSPGQSNEKLFF. DNA of the CDR3: TGCGCCAGCAGCCCCGGACAGAGTAATGAAAAACTGTTTTTT.

The chain recombines TRBV7-2 with TRBJ2-5; 13 positions match TRBD2. The CDR3 totals 15 residues. With 5 bases clipped from V and 4 bases from J, the junction kept 4 bases outside the gene matches. Germline loops: CDR1 SGHTA, CDR2 FQGNSA. The CDR3 loop is CASSPRTSGGETQYF. The CDR3 DNA follows: TGTGCCAGCAGCCCCCGGACTAGCGGGGGAGAGACCCAGTACTTC.